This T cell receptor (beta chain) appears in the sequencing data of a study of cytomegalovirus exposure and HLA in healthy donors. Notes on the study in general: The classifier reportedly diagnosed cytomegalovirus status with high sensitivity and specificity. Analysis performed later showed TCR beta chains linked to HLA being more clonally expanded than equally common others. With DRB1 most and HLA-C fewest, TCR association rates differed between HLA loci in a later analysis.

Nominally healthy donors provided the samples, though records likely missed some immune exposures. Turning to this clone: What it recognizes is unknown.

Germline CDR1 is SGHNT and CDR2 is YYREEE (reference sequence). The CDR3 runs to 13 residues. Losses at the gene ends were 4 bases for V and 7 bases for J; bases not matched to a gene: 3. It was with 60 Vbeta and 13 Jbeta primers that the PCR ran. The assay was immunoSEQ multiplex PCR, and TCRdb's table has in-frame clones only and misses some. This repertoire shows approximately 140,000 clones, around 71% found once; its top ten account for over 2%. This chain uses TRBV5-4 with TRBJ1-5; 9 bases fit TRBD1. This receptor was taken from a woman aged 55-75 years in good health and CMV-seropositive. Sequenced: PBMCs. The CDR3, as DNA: TGTGCCAGCAGCCGGGACAGGGAACAGCCCCAGCATTTT. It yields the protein CASSRDREQPQHF.